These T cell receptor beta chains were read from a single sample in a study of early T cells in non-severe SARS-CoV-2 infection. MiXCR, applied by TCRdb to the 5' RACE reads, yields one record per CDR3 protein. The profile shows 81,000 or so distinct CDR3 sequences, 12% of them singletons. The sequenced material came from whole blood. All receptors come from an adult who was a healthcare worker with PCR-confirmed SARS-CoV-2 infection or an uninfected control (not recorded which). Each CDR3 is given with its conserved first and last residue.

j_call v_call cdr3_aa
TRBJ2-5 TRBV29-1 CSVARGEETQYF
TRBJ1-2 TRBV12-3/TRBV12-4 CASALQVLYGYTF
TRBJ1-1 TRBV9 CASSGTGRGTEAFF
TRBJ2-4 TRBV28 CASSFAPLMDRGRNIQYF
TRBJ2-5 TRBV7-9 CASSYGTGGEETQYF
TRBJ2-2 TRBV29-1 CSVSTGDTGELFF
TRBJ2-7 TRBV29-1 CSAGPGPSQQYF
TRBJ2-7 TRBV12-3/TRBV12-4 CASSPGGPYEQYF
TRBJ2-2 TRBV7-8 CASSVTSVPTGELFF
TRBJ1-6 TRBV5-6 CASSLLPGQGYNSPLHF
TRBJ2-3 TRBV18 CASSPPGLESDTQYF
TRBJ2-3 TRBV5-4 CASSLDTSGSDTQYF
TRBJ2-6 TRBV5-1 CASSLDRGLPSGANVLTF
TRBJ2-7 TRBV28 CASRTGTGFNEQYF
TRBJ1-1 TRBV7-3 CASSLTPGATEAFF
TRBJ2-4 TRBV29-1 CSVGYRRGIENIQYF
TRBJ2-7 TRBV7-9 CASSSDSRRDEQYF
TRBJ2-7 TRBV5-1 CASSSSLAGEMSEQYF
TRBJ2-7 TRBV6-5 CASSLYQGQNEMQYF
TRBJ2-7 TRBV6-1 CATRATGLAYEQYF
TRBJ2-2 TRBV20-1 CSASRTSGRELFF
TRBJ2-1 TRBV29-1 CSVPPLAGGVDEQFF
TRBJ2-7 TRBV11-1 CASSFGLDYEQYF